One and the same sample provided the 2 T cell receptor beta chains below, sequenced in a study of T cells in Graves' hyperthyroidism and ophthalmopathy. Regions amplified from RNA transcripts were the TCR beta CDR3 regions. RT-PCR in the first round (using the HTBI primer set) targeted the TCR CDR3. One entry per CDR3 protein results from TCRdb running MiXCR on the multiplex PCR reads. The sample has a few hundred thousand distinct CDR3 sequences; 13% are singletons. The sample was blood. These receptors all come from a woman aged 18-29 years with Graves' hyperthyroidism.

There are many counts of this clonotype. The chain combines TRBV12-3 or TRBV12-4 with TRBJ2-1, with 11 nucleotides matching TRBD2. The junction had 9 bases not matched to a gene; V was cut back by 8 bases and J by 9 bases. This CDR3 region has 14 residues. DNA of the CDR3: TGTGCCAGCTCCACTAGCGGGGGTCAGGTTGAGCAGTTCTTC. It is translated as CASSTSGGQVEQFF.

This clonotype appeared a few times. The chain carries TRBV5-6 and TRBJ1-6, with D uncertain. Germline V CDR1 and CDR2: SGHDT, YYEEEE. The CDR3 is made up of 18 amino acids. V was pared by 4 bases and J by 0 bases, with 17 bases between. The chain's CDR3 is CASSLRVDSSSYNSPLHF. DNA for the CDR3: TGTGCCAGCAGCCTTCGGGTCGATTCCAGCTCCTATAATTCACCCCTCCACTTT.